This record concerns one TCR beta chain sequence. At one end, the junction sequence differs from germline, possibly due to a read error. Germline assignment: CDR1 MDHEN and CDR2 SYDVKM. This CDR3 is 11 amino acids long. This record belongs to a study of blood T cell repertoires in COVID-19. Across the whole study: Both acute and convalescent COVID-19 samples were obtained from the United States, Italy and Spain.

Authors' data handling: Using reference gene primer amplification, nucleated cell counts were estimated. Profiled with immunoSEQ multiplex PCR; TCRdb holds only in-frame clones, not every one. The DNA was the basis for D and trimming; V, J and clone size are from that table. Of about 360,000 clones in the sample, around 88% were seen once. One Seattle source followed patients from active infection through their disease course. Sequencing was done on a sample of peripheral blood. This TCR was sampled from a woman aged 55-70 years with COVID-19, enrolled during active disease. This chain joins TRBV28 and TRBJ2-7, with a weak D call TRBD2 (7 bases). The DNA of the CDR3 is TGTGCCTGCAGGGGAGGGGTCGAGCAGTACTTC. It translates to CACRGGVEQYF.